Reported below is one TCR beta chain. The antigen remains unidentified. These data belong to a study of T cells in Graves' hyperthyroidism and ophthalmopathy. Ophthalmopathy patients had Clinical Activity Score at least 3, NOSPECS grade at least 4, duration under 3 months. Fresh peripheral blood, about 10 ml of it, supplied the PBMCs. V lost 5 bases to trimming and J lost 0 bases, with 11 bases between them. The CDR3 has 14 amino acids. Germline V gene lookup returns CDR1 MNHEY and CDR2 SMNVEV (reference sequence). There were TCR beta CDR3 regions amplified from RNA transcripts. RT-PCR in the first round (using the HTBI primer set) targeted the TCR CDR3. MiXCR was run by TCRdb on the multiplex PCR reads, yielding one entry per CDR3 protein. The data show some 550,000 distinct CDR3 sequences, more than 15% seen once. Study-wide results and limits: Researchers found most expanded thyroid clonotypes above 0.001 in blood as well.

The J gene is TRBJ2-7, the V gene TRBV27; D is unresolved. Sequenced material: blood. This receptor was taken from a woman aged 35 to 49 with Graves' ophthalmopathy. This CDR3 reads CASSPYMHSYEQYF. In DNA, the CDR3 is TGTGCCAGCAGTCCCTATATGCACTCCTACGAGCAGTACTTC.